The 28 T cell receptor beta chains below were found in one sample sequenced in a study of human T cells and chemical hapten exposure. Specified time point: pre-sensitization, week 0. Indicated treatment: therapeutic diphenylcyclopropenone sensitization with weekly scalp DPC. MiXCR was run by TCRdb on the RACE reads, yielding one entry per CDR3 protein. The sample lists 85,000 to 130,000 distinct CDR3 sequences; roughly an eighth were seen once. The sequencing here drew on whole blood, taken in connection with sensitization to the hapten diphenylcyclopropenone (DPC). All receptors come from a woman aged 50 to 65 with alopecia areata. Some clones in this sample may be carry-over from other donors' samples.

This clonotype has a handful of counts. The chain is built from TRBV5-1 and TRBJ1-1; D remains unclear. V was cut by 1 base and J by 1 base, with 11 bases left in between. From germline, CDR1 is SGHRS and CDR2 YFSETQ. The CDR3 sequence is 15 residues long. The CDR3 sequence: CASSLLTTSNTEAFF. The DNA of the CDR3 is TGCGCCAGCAGCTTGCTGACAACCTCGAACACTGAAGCTTTCTTT.

There are a few counts of this clonotype. The V gene is TRBV7-2, the J gene TRBJ2-3; D uncertain. V was shortened by 2 bases and J by 0 bases, with 9 bases between the two germline ends. The CDR3 sequence is 15 residues long. CDR1 SGHTA and CDR2 FQGNSA come from the germline V gene. CDR3 nucleotide sequence: TGTGCCAGCAGCTTATTACCGGGCAGCACAGATACGCAGTATTTT. This encodes CASSLLPGSTDTQYF.

This clonotype was counted between two and nine times. V usage is TRBV10-3 and J usage is TRBJ1-6; TRBD1 matches at 9 bases. Losses at the gene ends were 6 bases for V and 6 bases for J; bases not matched to a gene: 6. This CDR3 is built from 15 residues. CDR1 is ENHRY, CDR2 SYGVKD, per germline. CDR3 region: CAISEGQGSNSPLHF. The CDR3 DNA follows: TGTGCCATCAGCGAGGGACAGGGTAGTAATTCACCCCTCCACTTT.

V is TRBV29-1 and J is TRBJ1-1; no clear D. The CDR3 covers 14 residues. Looked up from germline, CDR1 is SQVTM and CDR2 is ANQGSEA. The germline V and J ends were trimmed by 4 bases and 3 bases, with 15 bases remaining between them. DNA for the CDR3: TGCAGCGTTGTAGGAATTGGGTTGTACACTGAAGCTTTCTTT. This sequence encodes CSVVGIGLYTEAFF.

The chain has TRBV29-1 and TRBJ2-2; unclear D gene. V lost 5 bases to trimming and J lost 6 bases, with 7 bases between them. Germline CDR1 reads SQVTM; CDR2 reads ANQGSEA. The CDR3 consists of 11 residues. In nucleotides, the CDR3 is TGCAGCGTTATAGAGGCCGGGGAGCTGTTTTTT. Protein product: CSVIEAGELFF.

The V and J genes are TRBV6-5 and TRBJ1-6; D is ambiguous. The CDR3 length is 13 residues. Trimming cost V 5 bases and J 7 bases, with 9 bases left between them. Germline assignment: CDR1 MNHEY and CDR2 SVGAGI. CDR3 region: CASSQTRNSPLHF. The CDR3 coding sequence is TGTGCCAGCAGTCAGACACGGAATTCACCCCTCCACTTT.

The chain is built from TRBV3-1 and TRBJ2-1; D might be TRBD1 (5 bases). The V end lost 0 bases, the J end lost 3 bases, and 18 bases lay between the germline ends. This CDR3 spans 18 amino acids. CDR1 and CDR2 from the germline V gene are LGHDT and YNNKEL (reference sequence). CDR3 sequence (DNA): TGTGCCAGCAGCCAAGATTCCAGGGTCAATTGGAACTACAATGAGCAGTTCTTC. Amino acid sequence: CASSQDSRVNWNYNEQFF.

This chain joins TRBV28 and TRBJ1-2; 9 positions match TRBD1. The ends lost 5 bases at V and 6 bases at J; junction bases unmatched: 7. CDR1 MDHEN and CDR2 SYDVKM come from the germline V gene. The CDR3 is made up of 14 amino acids. The CDR3 here is CASSLPGQGDGYTF. In nucleotides, the CDR3 is TGTGCCAGCAGTCTACCGGGACAGGGTGATGGCTACACCTTC.

This clonotype was found a few times. The V call is TRBV11-2, the J call TRBJ2-7, with D possibly TRBD2 on 6 matching bases. V shed 0 bases and J shed 2 bases, with 8 bases lying between them. Germline lookup yields CDR1 SGHAT and CDR2 FQNNGV. The CDR3 consists of 14 residues. CDR3 protein: CASSLERGTYEQYF. The CDR3, as DNA: TGTGCCAGCAGCTTAGAGCGGGGAACCTACGAGCAGTACTTC. Drawing the rest from reference TRBV11-2 and TRBJ2-7, the complete variable domain is EAGVAQSPRYKIIEKRQSVAFWCNPISGHATLYWYQQILGQGPKLLIQFQNNGVVDDSQLPKDRFSAERLKGVDSTLKIQPAKLEDSAVYLCASSLERGTYEQYFGPGTRLTVT.

This clonotype was detected only a few times. The genes are TRBV7-9 and TRBJ1-1; D is unclear. CDR3 length: 13 amino acids. V gave up 0 bases and J gave up 8 bases, with 10 bases separating them. Germline assignment: CDR1 SEHNR and CDR2 FQNEAQ (reference sequence). CDR3 amino acids: CASSLAPPSEAFF. The DNA for the CDR3 is TGTGCCAGCAGCTTAGCGCCACCGAGCGAAGCTTTCTTT.

CDR3: CASSQGGGYTGELFF. CDR3 nucleotide sequence: TGTGCCAGCAGCCAAGGAGGAGGCTACACCGGGGAGCTGTTTTTT. The V and J genes are TRBV3-1 and TRBJ2-2; D is perhaps TRBD2 (5 bases). Germline CDR1 reads LGHDT; CDR2 reads YNNKEL (reference sequence). Between the trimmed V and J ends, which lost 1 base and 3 bases, there was a span of 9 bases. CDR3 size: 15 residues.

This clonotype appeared a few times. The chain is built from TRBV20-1 and TRBJ2-7, with D possibly matching TRBD1 (5 bases). V was clipped by 8 bases and J by 2 bases, with 13 bases between them. Germline V gene lookup returns CDR1 DFQATT and CDR2 SNEGSKA (reference sequence). This CDR3 region has 12 residues. CDR3 sequence (DNA): TGCAGTCCCCCAGGGAACACCTACGAGCAGTACTTC. Translated: CSPPGNTYEQYF.

The gene calls are TRBV6-6 and TRBJ1-5; 8 bases fit TRBD1. CDR3 length: 14 amino acids. The germline V gene encodes CDR1 MNHNY and CDR2 SVGAGI (reference sequence). Trimming removed 2 bases from V and 7 bases from J; junction bases left unmatched: 4. The CDR3 loop reads CASSYGTGWQPQHF. The CDR3 nucleotides are TGTGCCAGCAGTTACGGGACAGGTTGGCAGCCCCAGCATTTT.

In this sample, this clonotype turned up a few times. The rearrangement uses TRBV6-5 and TRBJ2-3; the match to TRBD2 covers 8 bases. Trimming cost V 0 bases and J 1 base; bases outside gene matches: 6. The CDR3 covers 17 residues. Germline CDR1 and CDR2: MNHEY and SVGAGI. The CDR3 region is CASSYSRASGRTDTQYF. CDR3 coding DNA: TGTGCCAGCAGTTACTCGAGGGCTAGCGGGCGCACAGATACGCAGTATTTT.

The chain has TRBV24-1 and TRBJ1-5, with 7 bases fitting TRBD1. The CDR3 runs 15 residues. Germline V gene lookup returns CDR1 KGHDR and CDR2 SFDVKD. Trimming at V came to 3 bases and at J to 3 bases, leaving 4 bases not matched to a gene. CDR3 sequence reads: CATSDRQGPNQPQHF. Here the CDR3 DNA reads TGTGCCACCAGTGATCGACAGGGACCCAATCAGCCCCAGCATTTT.

This clonotype occurred a few times. The chain recombines TRBV6-1 with TRBJ2-7; 8 bases match TRBD1. Germline V gives CDR1 MNHNS, CDR2 SASEGT. Trimming removed 4 bases from V and 2 bases from J; junction bases left unmatched: 7. This CDR3 has 15 residues. The CDR3 DNA sequence: TGTGCCAGCAGTGGTTGGACAGGGATGACCTACGAGCAGTACTTC. Translating it yields CASSGWTGMTYEQYF.

This rearrangement joins TRBV11-2 to TRBJ1-6; a weak D match, TRBD1 (5 bases). Germline V gives CDR1 SGHAT, CDR2 FQNNGV. The length of the CDR3 is 19 residues. V was pared by 5 bases and J by 0 bases, with 20 bases between. DNA for the CDR3: TGTGCCAGCAGCCCGCGAGCAGGTCTGGGGGGCTCCTATAATTCACCCCTCCACTTT. Translating gives CASSPRAGLGGSYNSPLHF.

The V call is TRBV28, the J call TRBJ2-7; no firm D call. Germline V gene data show CDR1 as MDHEN and CDR2 as SYDVKM. V was shortened by 8 bases and J by 3 bases, with 5 bases between the two germline ends. The CDR3 contains 10 residues. The CDR3 DNA is TGTGCCAGCGGGTTCTACGAGCAGTACTTC. Translating gives CASGFYEQYF.

This clonotype showed up many times. The chain employs TRBV7-9 and TRBJ1-1; TRBD1 is a possible D gene (5 bases). The germline V gene encodes CDR1 SEHNR and CDR2 FQNEAQ (reference sequence). V was trimmed by 0 bases and J by 0 bases, leaving 5 bases between them. CDR3 length: 14 residues. The CDR3 nucleotides are TGTGCCAGCAGCTTAGCGGGGGTGAACACTGAAGCTTTCTTT. Its protein product is CASSLAGVNTEAFF.

CDR3 sequence: CASSESGTGNTIYF. For the CDR3, the DNA is TGTGCCAGCAGTGAATCAGGGACTGGAAACACCATATATTTT. The chain uses TRBV2 and TRBJ1-3; D may be TRBD1 (5 bases). The CDR3 runs 14 residues. Germline V gives CDR1 SNHLY, CDR2 FYNNEI. V lost 2 bases and J lost 2, with 7 bases in between.

In this sample, this clonotype turned up many times. The chain is built from TRBV28 and TRBJ1-4, with D unclear. Trimming removed 7 bases from V and 5 bases from J, with 8 bases in between. Per the germline V gene, CDR1 is MDHEN and CDR2 is SYDVKM. The CDR3 contains 12 residues. DNA for the CDR3: TGTGCCAGCACCGCCCCCAATGAAAAACTGTTTTTT. This codes for CASTAPNEKLFF. Looking up the rest from reference TRBV28 and TRBJ1-4 gives the full variable domain: DVKVTQSSRYLVKRTGEKVFLECVQDMDHENMFWYRQDPGLGLRLIYFSYDVKMKEKGDIPEGYSVSREKKERFSLILESASTNQTSMYLCASTAPNEKLFFGSGTQLSVL.

The chain carries TRBV10-2 and TRBJ2-1; weak D call: TRBD1 (6 bases). This CDR3 has 15 amino acids. Germline V lookup: CDR1 WSHSY, CDR2 SAAADI. V lost 7 bases, J lost 0 bases, and 13 bases lay in between. The CDR3 DNA reads TGCGCCAGCATCCCACAGGGTAGCTCCTACAATGAGCAGTTCTTC. It encodes CASIPQGSSYNEQFF.

This clonotype has only a few counts. V usage is TRBV20-1 and J usage is TRBJ2-7; TRBD2 matches 10 bases. CDR3 length equals 13 residues. J was trimmed by 4 bases and V by 6 bases; bases with no gene match: 6. Germline CDR1 reads DFQATT; CDR2 reads SNEGSKA (reference sequence). CDR3 sequence: CSAATSGQYEQYF. CDR3 nucleotides: TGCAGTGCCGCGACTAGCGGGCAATACGAGCAGTACTTC.

This clonotype was seen a handful of times. The V gene is TRBV4-1, the J gene TRBJ1-2; the D is unclear. The CDR3 consists of 15 residues. Trimming stripped 1 base from V and 2 bases from J, with 11 bases between. CDR1 and CDR2 from the germline V gene are MGHRA and YSYEKL. CDR3 region: CASSQGVATNYGYTF. CDR3 coding DNA: TGCGCCAGCAGCCAAGGAGTAGCAACGAACTATGGCTACACCTTC.

This clonotype was seen only a few times. The rearrangement uses TRBV6-4 and TRBJ2-3; 9 positions match TRBD1. After removal of 6 bases from V and 3 bases from J, the junction contained 4 bases not matched to a gene. The CDR3 length is 14 residues. Germline lookup yields CDR1 MRHNA and CDR2 SNTAGT. Here the CDR3 DNA reads TGTGCCAGCAGCGAACAGGGGGCAACAGATACGCAGTATTTT. Translation: CASSEQGATDTQYF.

This clonotype turned up a few times. V gene TRBV5-4 combines with J gene TRBJ1-2; D is unclear. The CDR3 loop spans 15 amino acids. The V gene lost 4 bases and the J gene lost 8 bases, with 21 bases spanning the gap. CDR1 SGHNT and CDR2 YYREEE come from the germline V gene (reference sequence). The CDR3 sequence is CASSVDGTLTIGYTF. The CDR3 region has the DNA TGTGCCAGCAGCGTAGACGGCACCTTAACTATCGGCTACACCTTC.

Ten or more counts support this clonotype. The chain is built from TRBV12-3 or TRBV12-4 and TRBJ1-3; 8 bases map to TRBD1. V shed 6 bases, J shed 4 bases, and the junction held 8 bases outside the gene matches. The CDR3 is made up of 15 amino acids. The CDR3 sequence is CASRHGTGRGNTIYF. Here the CDR3 DNA reads TGTGCCAGCAGACACGGGACAGGAAGGGGAAACACCATATATTTT.

This clonotype was observed at least ten times. The rearrangement joins TRBV7-2 to TRBJ2-7; TRBD1 aligns across 8 bases. This CDR3 spans 14 amino acids. Germline V lookup: CDR1 SGHTA, CDR2 FQGNSA. V was pared by 5 bases and J by 4 bases, with 7 bases of the junction left unmatched. The CDR3 DNA follows: TGTGCCAGCAGCCAGGGGGCTTTGGGTTACGAGCAGTACTTC. Translating gives CASSQGALGYEQYF. Full variable domain (outside the CDR3, taken from reference TRBV7-2 and TRBJ2-7): GAGVSQSPSNKVTEKGKDVELRCDPISGHTALYWYRQSLGQGLEFLIYFQGNSAPDKSGLPSDRFSAERTGGSVSTLTIQRTQQEDSAVYLCASSQGALGYEQYFGPGTRLTVT.